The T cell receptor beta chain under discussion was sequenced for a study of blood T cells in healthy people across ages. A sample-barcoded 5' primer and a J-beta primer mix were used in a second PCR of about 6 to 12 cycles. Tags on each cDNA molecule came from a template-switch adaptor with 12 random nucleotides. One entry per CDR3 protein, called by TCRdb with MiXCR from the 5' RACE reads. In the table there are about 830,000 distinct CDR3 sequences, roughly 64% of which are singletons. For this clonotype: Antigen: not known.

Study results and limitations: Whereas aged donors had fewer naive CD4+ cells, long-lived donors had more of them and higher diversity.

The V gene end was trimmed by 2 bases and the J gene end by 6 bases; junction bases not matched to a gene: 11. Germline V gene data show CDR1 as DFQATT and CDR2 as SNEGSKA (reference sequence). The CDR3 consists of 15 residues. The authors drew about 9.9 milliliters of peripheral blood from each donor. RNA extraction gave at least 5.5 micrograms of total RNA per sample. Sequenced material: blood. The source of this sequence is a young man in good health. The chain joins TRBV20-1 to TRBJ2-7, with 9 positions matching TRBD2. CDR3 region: CSARTQRGVYTEQYF. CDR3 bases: TGCAGTGCTAGAACCCAGCGGGGGGTATATACCGAGCAGTACTTC.